These 15 T cell receptor beta chains came from one sample sequenced in a study of graft-versus-host responses after intestinal transplantation. Using immunoSEQ multiplex PCR, the repertoire was profiled, and TCRdb retains in-frame clones only, with some absent. The data contain about 25,000 clones, 40% of them singletons. The source was alloreactive CD4+ T cells from a mixed lymphocyte reaction culture, collected before intestinal transplant. Indicated subset: CFSE-low proliferating T cells sorted from approximately 6-day pre-transplant mixed lymphocyte reaction (GvH or HvG direction). The receptors shown here come from a human patient who received an intestinal transplant.

The CDR3 DNA follows: TGTGCCAGCAGCCCTCAGGGGATTCAGCCCCAGCATTTT. Translated, it gives CASSPQGIQPQHF. The rearrangement links TRBV7-2 to TRBJ1-5, with D perhaps TRBD1 (6 bases). V was trimmed by 5 bases and J by 6 bases, leaving 11 bases between them. Per the germline V gene, CDR1 is SGHTA and CDR2 is FQGNSA. This CDR3 region has 13 residues.

The V call is TRBV28, the J call TRBJ1-2, with D perhaps matching TRBD1 (5 bases). Germline CDR1 MDHEN, CDR2 SYDVKM. Trimming took off 4 bases at V and 7 bases at J, with 16 bases between the two ends. There are 14 residues in the CDR3. In nucleotides, the CDR3 is TGTGCCAGCAGTTCCCCTCAGGGTTGGTCTGGCTACACCTTC. It yields the protein CASSSPQGWSGYTF.

This clone came up a few times. The V gene is TRBV21-1, the J gene TRBJ2-3; the table's D call, TRBD2, has no DNA check behind it. TRBV21-1 constitutes a pseudogene. The CDR3 has 19 residues. Here the CDR3 reads CASSKRPGLAGPRTDTQYF. The CDR3 region has the DNA TGTGCCAGCAGCAAACGCCCGGGACTAGCGGGGCCTCGCACAGATACGCAGTATTTT.

The rearrangement links TRBV6-6 to TRBJ1-1, with 9 bases identical to TRBD1. The germline gives CDR1 MNHNY, CDR2 SVGAGI (reference sequence). The CDR3 is made up of 15 amino acids. DNA of the CDR3: TGTGCTATACGTAGGGGACAGGGTATGAACACTGAAGCTTTCTTT. This sequence encodes CAIRRGQGMNTEAFF.

The table lists this clone with a few counts. The V gene is TRBV5-4, the J gene TRBJ2-7, with a weak D call TRBD1 (5 bases). The germline V gene has CDR1 SGHNT and CDR2 YYREEE (reference sequence). Trimming cost V 0 bases and J 2 bases, with 9 bases left between them. This CDR3 region has 14 residues. As DNA, the CDR3 is TGTGCCAGCAGCTTGGGGCAGGGTCCCTACGAGCAGTACTTC. Translated, it gives CASSLGQGPYEQYF. Full variable domain (rest looked up from reference TRBV5-4 and TRBJ2-7): ETGVTQSPTHLIKTRGQQVTLRCSSQSGHNTVSWYQQALGQGPQFIFQYYREEENGRGNFPPRFSGLQFPNYSSELNVNALELDDSALYLCASSLGQGPYEQYFGPGTRLTVT.

This clone occurred a few times. The chain is built from TRBV7-9 and TRBJ1-2; TRBD1 matches at 8 bases. Trimming at V came to 2 bases and at J to 8 bases, leaving 16 bases not matched to a gene. CDR1 and CDR2 from the germline V gene are SEHNR and FQNEAQ (reference sequence). CDR3 length: 17 amino acids. The CDR3 loop reads CASSLTLSSQTGVGYTF. The CDR3 DNA reads as TGTGCCAGCAGCTTAACCCTGAGCAGCCAGACAGGGGTGGGCTACACCTTC.

This clone was recorded a few times. The chain uses TRBV6-5 and TRBJ1-6; D unresolved. This CDR3 has 13 residues. V shed 4 bases and J shed 8 bases, with 9 bases lying between them. The V gene's germline CDR1 is MNHEY and CDR2 SVGAGI. The CDR3 nucleotides read TGTGCCAGCAGTTTGAGGATCGATTCACCCCTCCACTTT. Translation: CASSLRIDSPLHF.

A few counts support this clone. The chain carries TRBV27 and TRBJ2-1; 8 bases agree with TRBD1. The CDR3 loop spans 13 amino acids. CDR1 is MNHEY and CDR2 is SMNVEV in the germline V gene (reference sequence). Losses at the gene ends were 5 bases for V and 12 bases for J; bases not matched to a gene: 9. This chain's CDR3 is CASSIFSGTGQFF. The CDR3 DNA reads TGTGCCAGCAGTATTTTTTCCGGGACAGGGCAGTTCTTC.

By share of the sample, this clone is medium-sized. This chain connects TRBV4-3 to TRBJ2-2; 12 nucleotides agree with TRBD2. Germline assignment: CDR1 LGHNA and CDR2 YSLEER. The CDR3 has 17 residues. V lost 4 bases, J lost 4 bases, and 7 bases stayed unmatched. The CDR3 sequence is CASSLQLAGGPTGELFF. The CDR3 coding sequence is TGCGCCAGCAGCCTCCAGCTAGCGGGGGGGCCCACCGGGGAGCTGTTTTTT.

This clone was seen more than once but under ten times. J is TRBJ1-3 and V is TRBV14, with no clear D. CDR1 and CDR2 (germline): SGHDN, FVKESK. The CDR3 contains 15 residues. Trimming pared 2 bases from V and 5 bases from J, leaving 13 bases between. CDR3 nucleotides: TGTGCCAGCAGCCAATGGGCGCAGTCCCGAAACACCATATATTTT. Translating it yields CASSQWAQSRNTIYF.

The J gene is TRBJ2-5, the V gene TRBV4-2; TRBD1 aligns across 9 bases. Germline CDR1 LGHNA, CDR2 YNFKEQ. This CDR3 has 13 amino acids. Germline trimming cut 5 bases from V and 5 bases from J; bases unmatched to any gene: 3. CDR3 sequence (DNA): TGTGCCAGCAGCTACAGGGGGCACGAGACCCAGTACTTC. This sequence encodes CASSYRGHETQYF.

This chain links TRBV9 with TRBJ1-1, with D hard to call. V shed 0 bases and J shed 0 bases, with 3 bases lying between them. This CDR3 is 13 amino acids long. CDR1 and CDR2 from the germline V gene are SGDLS and YYNGEE. CDR3 in amino acids: CASSVAVNTEAFF. CDR3 bases: TGTGCCAGCAGCGTAGCAGTGAACACTGAAGCTTTCTTT.

V usage is TRBV4-3 and J usage is TRBJ1-2, with unresolved D. There are 16 residues in the CDR3. V dropped 0 bases and J dropped 5 bases, with 16 bases sitting between them. The germline gives CDR1 LGHNA, CDR2 YSLEER. In DNA form, the CDR3 reads TGCGCCAGCAGCCAAGATCTTCCGGGAAATGAATATGGCTACACCTTC. This encodes CASSQDLPGNEYGYTF.

This clone showed up just a few times. This chain connects TRBV7-2 to TRBJ1-2, with TRBD1 matching over 9 bases. Looked up from germline, CDR1 is SGHTA and CDR2 is FQGNSA. The CDR3 is made up of 15 amino acids. V lost 2 bases and J lost 3; bases outside the gene matches: 4. Here the CDR3 reads CASSLRTGDYYGYTF. Here the CDR3 DNA reads TGTGCCAGCAGCTTAAGGACAGGGGATTACTATGGCTACACCTTC.

The chain links TRBV5-4 to TRBJ1-1, with no clear D. The germline V gene has CDR1 SGHNT and CDR2 YYREEE (reference sequence). V was shortened by 10 bases and J by 6 bases, with 19 bases between the two germline ends. The CDR3 totals 13 residues. The CDR3 is CAFQTAAWAEAFF. The CDR3 bases are TGTGCCTTCCAAACAGCCGCCTGGGCTGAAGCTTTCTTT. Full variable domain (remainder filled in from reference TRBV5-4 and TRBJ1-1): ETGVTQSPTHLIKTRGQQVTLRCSSQSGHNTVSWYQQALGQGPQFIFQYYREEENGRGNFPPRFSGLQFPNYSSELNVNALELDDSALYLCAFQTAAWAEAFFGQGTRLTVV.